Listed below are T cell receptor beta chains from one sample, sequenced in a study of T cell responses to AZD1222 COVID-19 vaccine. Repertoires were generated with immunoSEQ multiplex PCR, while TCRdb's copy carries only in-frame clones and drops some. The data contain more than 150,000 clones, 85% to 90% of them singletons. The specimen comprised peripheral blood, sampled on day 0 of MenACWY control vaccination. The receptors originated from an adult in good health. CDR3s include the opening cysteine and the closing phenylalanine or tryptophan. The order of the fields is V gene, J gene, clone size, CDR3 length, D gene, CDR3 DNA, CDR3 protein. D genes are given only for firm matches. The listing skips clone size in some rows; elsewhere it reads once, few, many or a size class.

v_call: TRBV6-2/TRBV6-3; j_call: TRBJ2-7; clone_size: .; cdr3_length: 15; d_call: TRBD1; cdr3_nt: TGTGCCAGCAGTTACTGGACAGGGCAATCCTACGAGCAGTACTTC; cdr3_aa: CASSYWTGQSYEQYF
v_call: TRBV18; j_call: TRBJ1-4; clone_size: .; cdr3_length: 21; d_call: TRBD1; cdr3_nt: TGTGCCAGCTCACCAAGTCTCCCGGGACAGGGGGCCCCTGAAACTAATGAAAAACTGTTTTTT; cdr3_aa: CASSPSLPGQGAPETNEKLFF
v_call: TRBV27; j_call: TRBJ2-7; clone_size: .; cdr3_length: 15; d_call: TRBD1; cdr3_nt: TGTGCCAGCAAGGTGCAAACAGGGACAGGCTACGAGCAGTACTTC; cdr3_aa: CASKVQTGTGYEQYF
v_call: TRBV6-1; j_call: TRBJ1-6; clone_size: medium-sized; cdr3_length: 14; d_call: .; cdr3_nt: TGTGCCAGCAGTGAAAGTGAGGGCGGCTCACCCCTCCACTTT; cdr3_aa: CASSESEGGSPLHF
v_call: TRBV14; j_call: TRBJ1-4; clone_size: .; cdr3_length: 13; d_call: .; cdr3_nt: TGTGCCAGCAGCCAAGTTCTACGTGAAAAACTGTTTTTT; cdr3_aa: CASSQVLREKLFF
v_call: TRBV28; j_call: TRBJ1-1; clone_size: .; cdr3_length: 13; d_call: .; cdr3_nt: TGTGCCAGCAGTTTCGTGGGGCACGGTGAAGCTTTCTTT; cdr3_aa: CASSFVGHGEAFF
v_call: TRBV9; j_call: TRBJ2-7; clone_size: .; cdr3_length: 14; d_call: .; cdr3_nt: TGTGCCAGCAGCCCGTCTGCGGGCGCCTACGAGCAGTACTTC; cdr3_aa: CASSPSAGAYEQYF
v_call: TRBV7-2; j_call: TRBJ1-5; clone_size: .; cdr3_length: 13; d_call: TRBD1; cdr3_nt: TGTGCCACCGCTACCCAGGGGGATCAGCCCCAGCATTTT; cdr3_aa: CATATQGDQPQHF
v_call: TRBV7-9; j_call: TRBJ1-6; clone_size: .; cdr3_length: 12; d_call: .; cdr3_nt: TGTGCCAGCAGCTTAAACGATTCACCCCTCCACTTT; cdr3_aa: CASSLNDSPLHF
v_call: TRBV19; j_call: TRBJ2-6; clone_size: .; cdr3_length: 14; d_call: .; cdr3_nt: TGTGCCAGCCTGAGTCTGGCTGGGGCCAACGTCCTGACTTTC; cdr3_aa: CASLSLAGANVLTF
v_call: TRBV3-1/TRBV3-2; j_call: TRBJ1-2; clone_size: .; cdr3_length: 14; d_call: .; cdr3_nt: TGTGCCAGCAGCCAAGATTTCCAGGGCTATGGCTACACCTTC; cdr3_aa: CASSQDFQGYGYTF
v_call: TRBV2; j_call: TRBJ2-4; clone_size: .; cdr3_length: 15; d_call: .; cdr3_nt: TGTGCCAGCAGTGGGAGGGATGGGGCCAAAAACATTCAGTACTTC; cdr3_aa: CASSGRDGAKNIQYF
v_call: TRBV2; j_call: TRBJ2-3; clone_size: .; cdr3_length: 16; d_call: TRBD2; cdr3_nt: TGTGCCAGCAGTCTTGGGACTAGCGGGAGGGGAGATACGCAGTATTTT; cdr3_aa: CASSLGTSGRGDTQYF
v_call: TRBV3-1/TRBV3-2; j_call: TRBJ1-6; clone_size: .; cdr3_length: 14; d_call: .; cdr3_nt: TGTGCCAGCAGCCAAGACAGATCAAATTCACCCCTCCACTTT; cdr3_aa: CASSQDRSNSPLHF
v_call: TRBV6-5; j_call: TRBJ1-1; clone_size: .; cdr3_length: 14; d_call: TRBD1; cdr3_nt: TGTGCCAGCATCTCAAACAGGGGGAACACTGAAGCTTTCTTT; cdr3_aa: CASISNRGNTEAFF
v_call: TRBV4-2; j_call: TRBJ2-7; clone_size: once; cdr3_length: 16; d_call: .; cdr3_nt: TGTGCCAGCAGCCAAGAAAATCCGGGCAGGGCCTACGAGCAGTACTTC; cdr3_aa: CASSQENPGRAYEQYF
v_call: TRBV6-1; j_call: TRBJ1-6; clone_size: .; cdr3_length: 14; d_call: .; cdr3_nt: TGTGCCAGCAGTGAAATTGATAATAATTCACCCCTCCACTTT; cdr3_aa: CASSEIDNNSPLHF
v_call: TRBV9; j_call: TRBJ2-7; clone_size: .; cdr3_length: 16; d_call: .; cdr3_nt: TGTGCCAGCAGCGTAGACCCGAATCCGGTAGGAAGGGAGCAGTACTTC; cdr3_aa: CASSVDPNPVGREQYF
v_call: TRBV4-3; j_call: TRBJ2-3; clone_size: once; cdr3_length: 15; d_call: .; cdr3_nt: TGCGCCAGCAGCCAAGCTGGGGGGAACACAGATACGCAGTATTTT; cdr3_aa: CASSQAGGNTDTQYF
v_call: TRBV4-1; j_call: TRBJ2-3; clone_size: .; cdr3_length: 16; d_call: .; cdr3_nt: TGCGCCAGCAGCCTCCGAAATTCTGTTAGCACAGATACGCAGTATTTT; cdr3_aa: CASSLRNSVSTDTQYF
v_call: TRBV2; j_call: TRBJ2-1; clone_size: few; cdr3_length: 15; d_call: .; cdr3_nt: TGTGCCAGCAGTGAGGGCTTAAGCTCCTACAATGAGCAGTTCTTC; cdr3_aa: CASSEGLSSYNEQFF
v_call: TRBV28; j_call: TRBJ1-1; clone_size: once; cdr3_length: 14; d_call: TRBD1; cdr3_nt: TGTGCCAGCAGTTTGACAGGGACGGGAGCTGAAGCTTTCTTT; cdr3_aa: CASSLTGTGAEAFF
v_call: TRBV28; j_call: TRBJ1-1; clone_size: .; cdr3_length: 11; d_call: .; cdr3_nt: TGTGCCAGCAGTTTGGGTAATGTAGCTTTCTTT; cdr3_aa: CASSLGNVAFF
v_call: TRBV6-4; j_call: TRBJ2-7; clone_size: .; cdr3_length: 14; d_call: .; cdr3_nt: TGTGCCGGGCAAATCGGGGGTAGCTCCTACGAGCAGTACTTC; cdr3_aa: CAGQIGGSSYEQYF
v_call: TRBV6-2/TRBV6-3; j_call: TRBJ2-5; clone_size: .; cdr3_length: 16; d_call: TRBD2; cdr3_nt: TGTGCCAGCAGTCCAGACCCGCAGCGGGGACAAGAGACCCAGTACTTC; cdr3_aa: CASSPDPQRGQETQYF
v_call: TRBV5-4; j_call: TRBJ2-1; clone_size: .; cdr3_length: 13; d_call: .; cdr3_nt: TGTGCCAGCAGCGAGATGGCGGGGAATGAGCAGTTCTTC; cdr3_aa: CASSEMAGNEQFF
v_call: TRBV3-1/TRBV3-2; j_call: TRBJ1-1; clone_size: .; cdr3_length: 11; d_call: .; cdr3_nt: TGTGCCAGCTCAGGGGTTCTTGAAGCTTTCTTT; cdr3_aa: CASSGVLEAFF
v_call: TRBV28; j_call: TRBJ1-1; clone_size: .; cdr3_length: 13; d_call: .; cdr3_nt: TGTGCCAGCAGTACACCGGGTTCCGATGAAGCTTTCTTT; cdr3_aa: CASSTPGSDEAFF
v_call: TRBV6-1; j_call: TRBJ1-5; clone_size: .; cdr3_length: 14; d_call: .; cdr3_nt: TGTGCCAGCAGTCAGGTCGGGGGGAATCAGCCCCAGCATTTT; cdr3_aa: CASSQVGGNQPQHF
v_call: TRBV12-3/TRBV12-4; j_call: TRBJ2-2; clone_size: .; cdr3_length: 12; d_call: .; cdr3_nt: TGTGCCAGCAGTTTTGGACCCGGGGAGCTGTTTTTT; cdr3_aa: CASSFGPGELFF
v_call: TRBV10-3; j_call: TRBJ2-7; clone_size: .; cdr3_length: 13; d_call: TRBD1; cdr3_nt: TGTGCCATGTCTTGGACAGGGGAGAGCGAGCAGTACTTC; cdr3_aa: CAMSWTGESEQYF
v_call: TRBV20-1; j_call: TRBJ1-2; clone_size: .; cdr3_length: 10; d_call: .; cdr3_nt: TGCAGTGCTAGTTCCCTTGGCTACACCTTC; cdr3_aa: CSASSLGYTF
v_call: TRBV11-2; j_call: TRBJ2-3; clone_size: .; cdr3_length: 15; d_call: TRBD1; cdr3_nt: TGTGCCAGCAGTCTCCGGGACAGGCAAACAGATACGCAGTATTTT; cdr3_aa: CASSLRDRQTDTQYF
v_call: TRBV7-6; j_call: TRBJ2-7; clone_size: .; cdr3_length: 13; d_call: .; cdr3_nt: TGTGCCAGCAGCCCTTCACCCGCTACCGAGCAGTACTTC; cdr3_aa: CASSPSPATEQYF
v_call: TRBV27; j_call: TRBJ1-5; clone_size: .; cdr3_length: 13; d_call: .; cdr3_nt: TGTGCCAGCAGTTTAGCAGCCTATCAGCCCCAGCATTTT; cdr3_aa: CASSLAAYQPQHF
v_call: TRBV6-5; j_call: TRBJ2-2; clone_size: few; cdr3_length: 15; d_call: TRBD1; cdr3_nt: TGTGCCAGCACTCAACAGGGGGCTTGGACCGGGGAGCTGTTTTTT; cdr3_aa: CASTQQGAWTGELFF
v_call: TRBV6-2/TRBV6-3; j_call: TRBJ2-2; clone_size: few; cdr3_length: 17; d_call: .; cdr3_nt: TGTGCCAGCAGTTACGATCTAGCGAGCTTCGGCACCGGGGAGCTGTTTTTT; cdr3_aa: CASSYDLASFGTGELFF
v_call: TRBV29-1; j_call: TRBJ1-4; clone_size: once; cdr3_length: 8; d_call: .; cdr3_nt: TGCAGCGCCGACGGACTGTTTTTT; cdr3_aa: CSADGLFF
v_call: TRBV5-6; j_call: TRBJ2-2; clone_size: .; cdr3_length: 13; d_call: .; cdr3_nt: TGTGCCAGCAGCTTGGCTGTGACCGGGGAGCTGTTTTTT; cdr3_aa: CASSLAVTGELFF
v_call: TRBV30; j_call: TRBJ1-2; clone_size: .; cdr3_length: 12; d_call: .; cdr3_nt: TGTGCCTGGGATTCAACTAACTATGGCTACACCTTC; cdr3_aa: CAWDSTNYGYTF
v_call: TRBV7-3; j_call: TRBJ1-6; clone_size: .; cdr3_length: 15; d_call: .; cdr3_nt: TGTGCCAGCAGCTTAGAGGGGGGGATAGGGTCACCCCTCCACTTT; cdr3_aa: CASSLEGGIGSPLHF
v_call: TRBV2; j_call: TRBJ1-5; clone_size: few; cdr3_length: 13; d_call: .; cdr3_nt: TGTGCCACCAACAGAGAAACCAATCAGCCCCAGCATTTT; cdr3_aa: CATNRETNQPQHF
v_call: TRBV28; j_call: TRBJ1-6; clone_size: .; cdr3_length: 15; d_call: .; cdr3_nt: TGTGCCAGCAGTCCCTTGGACATAGCAGGCTCACCCCTCCACTTT; cdr3_aa: CASSPLDIAGSPLHF
v_call: TRBV27; j_call: TRBJ2-7; clone_size: once; cdr3_length: 15; d_call: .; cdr3_nt: TGTGCCAGCAGTCCCTGGGGTAGCGCGGGATACGAGCAGTACTTC; cdr3_aa: CASSPWGSAGYEQYF
v_call: TRBV6-5; j_call: TRBJ2-2; clone_size: .; cdr3_length: 13; d_call: .; cdr3_nt: TGTGCCAGCGGCCAGTCGAACACCGGGGAGCTGTTTTTT; cdr3_aa: CASGQSNTGELFF
v_call: TRBV28; j_call: TRBJ1-2; clone_size: .; cdr3_length: 14; d_call: TRBD1; cdr3_nt: TGTGCCAGCAGTTTACCGGGACAGGGAGGCGGCTACACCTTC; cdr3_aa: CASSLPGQGGGYTF
v_call: TRBV19; j_call: TRBJ2-3; clone_size: .; cdr3_length: 15; d_call: .; cdr3_nt: TGTGCCAGTAGTCCAACAGGGGAGGGCACAGATACGCAGTATTTT; cdr3_aa: CASSPTGEGTDTQYF
v_call: TRBV19; j_call: TRBJ1-2; clone_size: .; cdr3_length: 15; d_call: TRBD1; cdr3_nt: TGTGCCAGTCTAAGCCGACAGGGGACTAACTATGGCTACACCTTC; cdr3_aa: CASLSRQGTNYGYTF
v_call: TRBV7-3; j_call: TRBJ2-1; clone_size: once; cdr3_length: 14; d_call: .; cdr3_nt: TGTGCCAGCAGCCCGGGGGACTTCCGCAATGAGCAGTTCTTC; cdr3_aa: CASSPGDFRNEQFF
v_call: TRBV28; j_call: TRBJ1-1; clone_size: .; cdr3_length: 13; d_call: TRBD1; cdr3_nt: TGTGCCAGCAGAGGGGGCATGGGCACTGAAGCTTTCTTT; cdr3_aa: CASRGGMGTEAFF
v_call: TRBV5-5; j_call: TRBJ2-1; clone_size: .; cdr3_length: 14; d_call: TRBD1; cdr3_nt: TGTGCCAGCAGCTCGGGACAGGGTGGCAATGAGCAGTTCTTC; cdr3_aa: CASSSGQGGNEQFF
v_call: TRBV5-5; j_call: TRBJ1-5; clone_size: .; cdr3_length: 15; d_call: .; cdr3_nt: TGTGCCAGCAGCTTGGATGTCTTTTGGAATCAGCCCCAGCATTTT; cdr3_aa: CASSLDVFWNQPQHF
v_call: TRBV13; j_call: TRBJ1-1; clone_size: .; cdr3_length: 14; d_call: .; cdr3_nt: TGTGCCAGCAGCTTGGCCACCCGAGGCACTGAAGCTTTCTTT; cdr3_aa: CASSLATRGTEAFF
v_call: TRBV6-1; j_call: TRBJ2-3; clone_size: .; cdr3_length: 13; d_call: .; cdr3_nt: TGTGCCAGCAGTGAAGACGTCACAGATACGCAGTATTTT; cdr3_aa: CASSEDVTDTQYF
v_call: TRBV5-1; j_call: TRBJ2-7; clone_size: .; cdr3_length: 12; d_call: .; cdr3_nt: TGCGCCAGCAGCCAAGGGGGGAACGAGCAGTACTTC; cdr3_aa: CASSQGGNEQYF
v_call: TRBV5-6; j_call: TRBJ1-2; clone_size: .; cdr3_length: 13; d_call: TRBD1; cdr3_nt: TGTGCCAGCAGCGAAGGACAGGGCGTAGGCTACACCTTC; cdr3_aa: CASSEGQGVGYTF
v_call: TRBV28; j_call: TRBJ1-2; clone_size: .; cdr3_length: 13; d_call: TRBD1; cdr3_nt: TGTGCCAGCAGTTCGGGACAGGGAAATGGCTACACCTTC; cdr3_aa: CASSSGQGNGYTF
v_call: TRBV5-1; j_call: TRBJ1-4; clone_size: few; cdr3_length: 14; d_call: .; cdr3_nt: TGCGCCAGCACCTGGGTTAACTCTAATGAAAAACTGTTTTTT; cdr3_aa: CASTWVNSNEKLFF
v_call: TRBV18; j_call: TRBJ1-5; clone_size: .; cdr3_length: 13; d_call: .; cdr3_nt: TGTGCCAGCTCAATCGACAGTAATCAGCCCCAGCATTTT; cdr3_aa: CASSIDSNQPQHF
v_call: TRBV6-2/TRBV6-3; j_call: TRBJ2-7; clone_size: .; cdr3_length: 15; d_call: .; cdr3_nt: TGTGCCAGCAGTTACTCCTGGACGGAAAGCTACGAGCAGTACTTC; cdr3_aa: CASSYSWTESYEQYF